This T cell receptor beta chain was sequenced for a study of cytomegalovirus exposure and HLA in healthy donors. Germline lookup yields CDR1 MNHNY and CDR2 SVGAGI (reference sequence). This CDR3 comprises 16 residues. V lost 6 bases to trimming and J lost 9 bases; unmatched junction nucleotides: 11. The PCR was carried out with 60 Vbeta primers and 13 Jbeta primers. Profiling relied on immunoSEQ multiplex PCR, and the TCRdb table lists in-frame clones only, not all of them. The sample has more than 95,000 clones, over 70% seen once; the top ten hold roughly 8.6%. The clonotype comes from a woman between 40 and 50 years old in good health and CMV-seropositive. The sample was PBMCs. The rearrangement joins TRBV6-6 to TRBJ1-6; 10 nucleotides match TRBD1. CDR3 sequence (DNA): TGTGCCAGCAGCAATACTGGGACAGGGGAGGGTTCACCCCTCCACTTT. Translated: CASSNTGTGEGSPLHF.